One and the same sample provided the 30 T cell receptor beta chains below, sequenced in a study of blood T cells in healthy people across ages. The authors ran a second PCR of roughly 6 to 12 cycles using a sample-barcoded 5' primer and a J-beta primer mix. TCRdb re-derived calls from the 5' RACE reads in MiXCR, one entry per CDR3 protein. Of about 930,000 distinct CDR3 sequences listed, 25% to 35% were seen once; the top ten hold roughly 10%. A further study also used this sample, focusing on T cells of mothers and their children.

Input material: blood. Every receptor here comes from a woman aged 40 to 50 in good health.

Ten or more counts support this clonotype. The chain uses TRBV29-1 and TRBJ2-5; D might be TRBD2 (6 bases). V was clipped by 7 bases and J by 5 bases, with 14 bases between them. From germline, CDR1 is SQVTM and CDR2 ANQGSEA. The CDR3 sequence is 12 residues long. The CDR3 nucleotides are TGCAGCGCCGGAAAGGCGGGGGAGACCCAGTACTTC. Protein product: CSAGKAGETQYF.

This clonotype was picked up a small number of times. The V call is TRBV29-1, the J call TRBJ2-5; D remains ambiguous. The germline V gene encodes CDR1 SQVTM and CDR2 ANQGSEA. Trimming shortened V by 7 bases and J by 2 bases, and 14 bases separated the two germline ends. The CDR3 runs to 13 residues. The CDR3 DNA reads TGCAGCGCCTCAGGCTTCACTCAAGAGACCCAGTACTTC. This translates into CSASGFTQETQYF.

A few counts support this clonotype. The rearrangement joins TRBV29-1 to TRBJ2-7; possible D gene TRBD1, 6 bases. This CDR3 has 14 amino acids. Per the germline V gene, CDR1 is SQVTM and CDR2 is ANQGSEA. V shed 3 bases and J shed 3 bases, with 15 bases lying between them. The CDR3 sequence: CSVDLQGYGYEQYF. The CDR3 bases are TGCAGCGTTGATCTCCAGGGGTATGGCTACGAGCAGTACTTC.

This clonotype was detected a few times. The rearrangement joins TRBV7-8 to TRBJ1-1; weak D call: TRBD1 (6 bases). The germline V and J ends were trimmed by 5 bases and 2 bases, with 18 bases remaining between them. CDR1 is SGHVS, CDR2 FQNEAQ, per germline. The CDR3 consists of 16 residues. CDR3 nucleotides: TGTGCCAGCAGCCCTCCCCGGGGGGGGCCTAACACTGAAGCTTTCTTT. Its protein product is CASSPPRGGPNTEAFF.

Remarks on this clonotype: It may be a read error: a sequence one base away is much more abundant. The chain carries TRBV5-1 and TRBJ2-7, with TRBD1 matching 9 bases. Germline V gene data show CDR1 as SGHRS and CDR2 as YFSETQ. The CDR3 sequence is 14 residues long. V was clipped by 3 bases and J by 4 bases; unmatched bases: 5. DNA of the CDR3: TGCGCCAGCAGCTGGGAAGGACAGGGGTACGAGCAGTACTTC. This gives the protein CASSWEGQGYEQYF.

This clonotype was found a few times. One end of the junction does not line up with germline, which may come from a read error. The rearrangement joins TRBV12-3 or TRBV12-4 to TRBJ2-3; D possibly corresponds to TRBD1 (5 bases). This CDR3 spans 13 amino acids. The CDR3 loop is CASSLVRADTQYF. The CDR3 nucleotides are TGCGCCAGCAGCTTAGTCAGGGCAGATACGCAGTATTTT.

This chain joins TRBV4-3 and TRBJ1-1; D is unresolved. Germline lookup yields CDR1 LGHNA and CDR2 YSLEER. The CDR3 loop spans 14 amino acids. The V end lost 3 bases, the J end lost 0 bases, and 8 bases lay between the germline ends. CDR3 in amino acids: CASSQYSLNTEAFF. In nucleotides, the CDR3 is TGCGCCAGCAGCCAGTACTCACTGAACACTGAAGCTTTCTTT.

V and J are TRBV20-1 and TRBJ1-5; D gene uncertain. V lost 3 bases to trimming and J lost 3 bases, with 6 bases between them. This CDR3 is built from 12 residues. The V gene's germline CDR1 is DFQATT and CDR2 SNEGSKA (reference sequence). Written as DNA, the CDR3 is TGCAGTGCTAGTAACCCCAATCAGCCCCAGCATTTT. This encodes CSASNPNQPQHF.

The chain has TRBV28 and TRBJ1-4; 8 bases match TRBD1. The CDR3 is 15 residues long. Losses at the gene ends were 6 bases for V and 4 bases for J; bases not matched to a gene: 7. CDR1 MDHEN and CDR2 SYDVKM come from the germline V gene. CDR3 bases: TGTGCCAGCAGCATGCAGGGGGCGGGTAATGAAAAACTGTTTTTT. Its translation is CASSMQGAGNEKLFF.

The chain recombines TRBV27 with TRBJ2-1; 9 bases are shared with TRBD2. Trimming removed 3 bases from V and 9 bases from J; junction bases left unmatched: 6. Germline lookup yields CDR1 MNHEY and CDR2 SMNVEV (reference sequence). The CDR3 loop spans 14 amino acids. The CDR3: CASSFGGLASEQFF. The CDR3 DNA sequence: TGTGCCAGCAGTTTCGGCGGACTAGCGAGTGAGCAGTTCTTC.

This clonotype was detected only a few times. V gene TRBV5-5 combines with J gene TRBJ1-1; weak D call: TRBD1 (6 bases). Germline values: CDR1 SGHKS, CDR2 YYEKEE (reference sequence). V was shortened by 0 bases and J by 1 base, with 13 bases between the two germline ends. The CDR3 consists of 16 residues. The CDR3 is CASSLVWGLRNTEAFF. The CDR3 nucleotides read TGTGCCAGCAGCTTGGTTTGGGGGCTGAGGAACACTGAAGCTTTCTTT.

CDR3 in amino acids: CASTWTATNTGELFF. CDR3 sequence (DNA): TGTGCCAGCACCTGGACGGCCACGAACACCGGGGAGCTGTTTTTT. The chain joins TRBV7-2 to TRBJ2-2, with D unresolved. The CDR3 covers 15 residues. V lost 7 bases to trimming and J lost 0 bases, with 12 bases between them. The germline gives CDR1 SGHTA, CDR2 FQGNSA.

J is TRBJ2-3 and V is TRBV6-1, with D perhaps TRBD2 (5 bases). Germline V lookup: CDR1 MNHNS, CDR2 SASEGT. The V end lost 3 bases, the J end lost 0 bases, and 13 bases lay between the germline ends. The CDR3 runs 16 residues. The CDR3 loop is CASSDSVGGSTDTQYF. CDR3 bases: TGTGCCAGCAGTGACTCGGTAGGAGGAAGCACAGATACGCAGTATTTT.

There are many counts of this clonotype. The chain is built from TRBV3-1 and TRBJ1-1; a weak D match, TRBD1 (6 bases). CDR1 and CDR2 from the germline V gene are LGHDT and YNNKEL (reference sequence). The CDR3 runs 16 residues. The V and J ends lost 3 bases and 0 bases respectively, with 14 bases between them. In nucleotides, the CDR3 is TGTGCCAGCAGCCACACACCGGGGGCCATGAACACTGAAGCTTTCTTT. It yields the protein CASSHTPGAMNTEAFF.

The chain combines TRBV3-1 with TRBJ2-4; D unclear. The V end was cut by 0 bases, the J end by 0 bases, with 9 bases between. CDR1 and CDR2 from the germline V gene are LGHDT and YNNKEL (reference sequence). This CDR3 spans 16 amino acids. CDR3 nucleotide sequence: TGTGCCAGCAGCCAAGACTTAGTCCTAGCCAAAAACATTCAGTACTTC. Protein sequence: CASSQDLVLAKNIQYF.

The chain links TRBV6-6 to TRBJ1-3; TRBD1 aligns across 7 bases. The trim removed 11 bases at V and 0 bases at J, leaving 16 bases unmatched. CDR3 length: 17 residues. Germline CDR1 and CDR2: MNHNY and SVGAGI (reference sequence). DNA of the CDR3: TGTGCCTGCACCCCTTATCGAGGGACAGTCTCTGGAAACACCATATATTTT. Translation: CACTPYRGTVSGNTIYF.

The chain employs TRBV27 and TRBJ2-3, with D possibly TRBD1 on 6 matching bases. Trimming shortened V by 9 bases and J by 4 bases, and 14 bases separated the two germline ends. The V gene's germline CDR1 is MNHEY and CDR2 SMNVEV (reference sequence). This CDR3 has 13 amino acids. CDR3 sequence reads: CARNAGVPDTQYF. CDR3 in DNA: TGTGCCAGAAACGCAGGGGTTCCAGATACGCAGTATTTT.

The chain employs TRBV7-2 and TRBJ1-6; 7 bases map to TRBD1. V was clipped by 1 base and J by 9 bases; unmatched bases: 15. The CDR3 totals 18 residues. In germline, CDR1 is SGHTA, CDR2 FQGNSA. CDR3 residues: CASSLGPSRQGMGSPLHF. CDR3 sequence (DNA): TGTGCCAGCAGCTTAGGGCCCTCCAGACAGGGTATGGGTTCACCCCTCCACTTT.

Worth noting for this clonotype: Sequence at one end of the junction differs from germline and may be a read error. The rearrangement links TRBV7-7 to TRBJ2-1; D gene unclear. The CDR3 length is 12 residues. Germline lookup yields CDR1 SSHAT and CDR2 FNYEAQ (reference sequence). The CDR3 reads CASSQQNNEQFF. The CDR3 DNA is TGTGCTAGCAGCCAGCAAAACAATGAGCAGTTCTTC.

This clonotype showed up many times. The chain recombines TRBV7-2 with TRBJ2-5; maybe TRBD1 (6 bases). CDR1 and CDR2 from the germline V gene are SGHTA and FQGNSA. This CDR3 region has 14 residues. Trimming removed 3 bases from V and 2 bases from J, with 10 bases in between. CDR3 DNA sequence: TGTGCCAGCAGCTTGGCAGGGGCGCAAGAGACCCAGTACTTC. The encoded protein is CASSLAGAQETQYF.

This chain uses TRBV5-6 with TRBJ2-1; TRBD2 is a possible D gene (6 bases). Trimming left V 3 bases short and J 11 bases short, with 9 bases between. The V gene's germline CDR1 is SGHDT and CDR2 YYEEEE. The CDR3 covers 11 residues. The CDR3 nucleotides read TGTGCCAGCAGCTGGGACTCCCAGCAGTTCTTC. Its protein is CASSWDSQQFF.

The genes are TRBV7-2 and TRBJ1-3; 10 bases line up with TRBD1. The V and J ends lost 3 bases and 6 bases, in that order; junction bases with no gene match: 8. The CDR3 consists of 16 residues. CDR1 is SGHTA, CDR2 FQGNSA, per germline. As DNA, the CDR3 is TGTGCCAGCAGCTTCTCGACAGGGGGCACTGAAAACACCATATATTTT. This translates into CASSFSTGGTENTIYF.

The V call is TRBV18, the J call TRBJ2-2; D perhaps matches TRBD1 (6 bases). There are 15 residues in the CDR3. Germline CDR1 is KGHSH and CDR2 is LQKENI. The V gene lost 3 bases and the J gene lost 6 bases, with 14 bases spanning the gap. CDR3 in DNA: TGTGCCAGCTCACCCTTCCTACAGGGTTCCGGGGAGCTGTTTTTT. Protein: CASSPFLQGSGELFF.

The rearrangement uses TRBV27 and TRBJ2-1; 9 bases are a match to TRBD2. After removal of 4 bases from V and 4 bases from J, the junction contained 8 bases not matched to a gene. The CDR3 is 16 residues long. The V gene's germline CDR1 is MNHEY and CDR2 SMNVEV (reference sequence). The CDR3 spells CASSSPRGGGYNEQFF. The CDR3 coding sequence is TGTGCCAGCAGTTCCCCCCGCGGGGGGGGATACAATGAGCAGTTCTTC.

The gene calls are TRBV6-1 and TRBJ2-3, with 7 bases identical to TRBD2. The CDR3 runs to 18 residues. Germline-derived CDR1 and CDR2 are MNHNS and SASEGT. V was pared by 6 bases and J by 3 bases, with 18 bases of the junction left unmatched. The CDR3 nucleotides are TGTGCCAGCAGCCAGAGCCACGGGGGGACGTACCGAACAGATACGCAGTATTTT. It specifies CASSQSHGGTYRTDTQYF.

The chain recombines TRBV14 with TRBJ2-1; 9 bases match TRBD2. The V and J ends lost 4 bases and 6 bases, in that order; junction bases with no gene match: 7. Germline V gives CDR1 SGHDN, CDR2 FVKESK. This CDR3 has 15 amino acids. The CDR3 bases are TGTGCCAGCAGCCCGGTGAAGCGGGGGGTCAATGAGCAGTTCTTC. Amino acids: CASSPVKRGVNEQFF.

V usage is TRBV7-8 and J usage is TRBJ2-2; no definite D call. The germline V gene has CDR1 SGHVS and CDR2 FQNEAQ. The CDR3 sequence is 15 residues long. Trimming removed 0 bases from V and 1 base from J, with 6 bases in between. The CDR3 loop is CASSLAMGNTGELFF. CDR3 DNA: TGTGCCAGCAGCTTAGCGATGGGGAACACCGGGGAGCTGTTTTTT. The whole variable domain, filled in from reference TRBV7-8 and TRBJ2-2, reads GAGVSQSPRYKVAKRGQDVALRCDPISGHVSLFWYQQALGQGPEFLTYFQNEAQLDKSGLPSDRFFAERPEGSVSTLKIQRTQQEDSAVYLCASSLAMGNTGELFFGEGSRLTVL.

This clonotype was counted at least ten times. This rearrangement joins TRBV7-9 to TRBJ2-7; TRBD1 matches at 10 bases. The V gene's germline CDR1 is SEHNR and CDR2 FQNEAQ (reference sequence). Trimming took 5 bases from V and 3 from J; bases not matched to a gene: 4. This CDR3 has 14 amino acids. In nucleotides, the CDR3 is TGTGCCAGCAGCGTCGGGACAGGGGACTACGAGCAGTACTTC. Translating gives CASSVGTGDYEQYF.

The chain couples TRBV9 to TRBJ2-1, with D possibly being TRBD1 (5 bases). Germline CDR1 and CDR2: SGDLS and YYNGEE. This CDR3 spans 13 amino acids. Trimming took 4 bases from V and 7 from J, leaving 12 bases between them. CDR3 DNA sequence: TGTGCCAGCAGCACCTCAGCAGGGAATGAGCAGTTCTTC. Translated, it gives CASSTSAGNEQFF.

The CDR3 coding sequence is TGCAGTGCCCAAACTAGCGCGTACACCGGGGAGCTGTTTTTT. Translation gives CSAQTSAYTGELFF. V usage is TRBV20-1 and J usage is TRBJ2-2; TRBD2 matches at 7 bases. The CDR3 totals 14 residues. Germline CDR1 DFQATT, CDR2 SNEGSKA (reference sequence). Germline trimming cut 6 bases from V and 3 bases from J; bases unmatched to any gene: 7.